Listed here are 9 T cell receptor beta chains from one sample, sequenced in a study of T cells in Graves' hyperthyroidism and ophthalmopathy. It was RNA transcripts that yielded the amplified TCR beta CDR3 regions. With the HTBI primer set, the TCR CDR3 went through a first round of RT-PCR. TCRdb re-called the multiplex PCR reads through MiXCR, storing one row per CDR3 protein. Altogether under 550,000 distinct CDR3 sequences are present, around 15% being singletons, with the ten largest covering roughly 4.8%. What was sequenced was blood. All receptors derive from a woman aged 18-29 years with Graves' hyperthyroidism.

The chain is built from TRBV20-1 and TRBJ2-2; D uncertain. The CDR3 is made up of 15 amino acids. Germline CDR1 reads DFQATT; CDR2 reads SNEGSKA (reference sequence). The V end was cut by 5 bases, the J end by 0 bases, with 13 bases between. The CDR3 spells CSARPIYSNTGELFF. The CDR3 nucleotides are TGCAGTGCTCGTCCAATCTACTCGAACACCGGGGAGCTGTTTTTT.

This clonotype was seen at least ten times. This chain links TRBV5-8 with TRBJ1-5, with D hard to call. With 0 bases removed from V and 0 bases from J, the gap between germline ends came to 7 bases. CDR1 SGHTS and CDR2 YDEGEE come from the germline V gene. The CDR3 extends over 15 amino acids. CDR3 coding DNA: TGTGCCAGCAGCTTGGGAAGTTATAGCAATCAGCCCCAGCATTTT. As protein: CASSLGSYSNQPQHF.

This clonotype has ten or more counts. The V and J genes are TRBV5-1 and TRBJ2-7; D call uncertain. The CDR3 has 14 residues. The germline gives CDR1 SGHRS, CDR2 YFSETQ. V was trimmed by 1 base and J by 4 bases, leaving 12 bases between them. The CDR3 sequence is CASSLSDSEYEQYF. CDR3 nucleotides: TGCGCCAGCAGCTTGAGCGATTCTGAATACGAGCAGTACTTC.

This clonotype has a count of ten or more. This CDR3 reads CASSEKSRDRINTEAFF. In nucleotides, the CDR3 is TGTGCCAGCAGTGAAAAAAGTCGGGACAGGATCAACACTGAAGCTTTCTTT. The chain recombines TRBV6-1 with TRBJ1-1; 8 nucleotides line up with TRBD1. The CDR3 totals 17 residues. V dropped 2 bases and J dropped 2; count of bases not matched to a gene: 10. Per the germline V gene, CDR1 is MNHNS and CDR2 is SASEGT.

This clonotype was seen at least ten times. The chain carries TRBV6-1 and TRBJ2-7, with TRBD1 matching 8 bases. This CDR3 has 13 residues. The germline gives CDR1 MNHNS, CDR2 SASEGT. The V gene end was trimmed by 7 bases and the J gene end by 2 bases; junction bases not matched to a gene: 4. The DNA for the CDR3 is TGTGCCAGCAATTCACAGGGGGCCTACGAGCAGTACTTC. Translation: CASNSQGAYEQYF.

There are many counts of this clonotype. This chain connects TRBV27 to TRBJ2-1, with 10 bases identical to TRBD1. This CDR3 region has 14 residues. The V gene end was trimmed by 5 bases and the J gene end by 8 bases; junction bases not matched to a gene: 6. Germline lookup yields CDR1 MNHEY and CDR2 SMNVEV (reference sequence). In DNA, the CDR3 is TGTGCCAGCAGTGCCCGGGACAGGGGCGATGAGCAGTTCTTC. Encoded protein: CASSARDRGDEQFF.

This clonotype was counted many times. The CDR3 reads CASSLEWTTYEQYF. In nucleotides, the CDR3 is TGTGCCAGCAGTTTAGAGTGGACAACCTACGAGCAGTACTTC. The chain links TRBV28 to TRBJ2-7, with D perhaps matching TRBD1 (5 bases). The length of the CDR3 is 14 residues. V was cut by 2 bases and J by 2 bases, with 10 bases left in between. The V gene's germline CDR1 is MDHEN and CDR2 SYDVKM. The whole variable domain, filled in from reference TRBV28 and TRBJ2-7, reads DVKVTQSSRYLVKRTGEKVFLECVQDMDHENMFWYRQDPGLGLRLIYFSYDVKMKEKGDIPEGYSVSREKKERFSLILESASTNQTSMYLCASSLEWTTYEQYFGPGTRLTVT.

A few counts support this clonotype. V usage is TRBV7-2 and J usage is TRBJ2-7, with 8 bases lining up with TRBD2. Trimming at V came to 5 bases and at J to 3 bases, leaving 21 bases not matched to a gene. The CDR3 contains 19 residues. Germline CDR1 SGHTA, CDR2 FQGNSA. In DNA form, the CDR3 reads TGTGCCAGCAGCCCCCGCGGTGGGGGAGCGGGAGCCACCTACTACGAGCAGTACTTC. Its protein is CASSPRGGGAGATYYEQYF. The whole variable domain, filled in from reference TRBV7-2 and TRBJ2-7, reads GAGVSQSPSNKVTEKGKDVELRCDPISGHTALYWYRQSLGQGLEFLIYFQGNSAPDKSGLPSDRFSAERTGGSVSTLTIQRTQQEDSAVYLCASSPRGGGAGATYYEQYFGPGTRLTVT.

This clonotype has at least ten counts. This chain links TRBV3-1 with TRBJ1-6; D unresolved. This CDR3 contains 13 residues. With 0 bases removed from V and 9 bases from J, the gap between germline ends came to 6 bases. Germline V CDR1 and CDR2: LGHDT, YNNKEL (reference sequence). The CDR3 reads CASSQEAGSPLHF. DNA for the CDR3: TGTGCCAGCAGCCAAGAGGCGGGTTCACCCCTCCACTTT.